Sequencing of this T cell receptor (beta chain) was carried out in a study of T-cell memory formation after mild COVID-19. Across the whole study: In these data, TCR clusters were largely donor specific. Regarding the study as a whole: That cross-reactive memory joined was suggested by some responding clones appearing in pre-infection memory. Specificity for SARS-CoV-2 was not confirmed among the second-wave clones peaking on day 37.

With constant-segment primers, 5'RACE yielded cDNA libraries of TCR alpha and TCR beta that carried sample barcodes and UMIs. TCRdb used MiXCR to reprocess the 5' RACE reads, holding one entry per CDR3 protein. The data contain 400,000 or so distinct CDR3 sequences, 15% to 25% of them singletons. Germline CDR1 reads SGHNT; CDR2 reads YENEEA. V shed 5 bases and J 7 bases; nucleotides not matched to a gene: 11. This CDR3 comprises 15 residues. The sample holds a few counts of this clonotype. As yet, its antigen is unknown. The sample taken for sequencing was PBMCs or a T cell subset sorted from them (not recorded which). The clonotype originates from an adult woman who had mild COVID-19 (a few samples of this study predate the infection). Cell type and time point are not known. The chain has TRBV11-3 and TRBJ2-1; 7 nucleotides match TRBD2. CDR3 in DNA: TGTGCCAGCAGCCCCGAGGGGACTATAGGTAATGAGCAGTTCTTC. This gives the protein CASSPEGTIGNEQFF.